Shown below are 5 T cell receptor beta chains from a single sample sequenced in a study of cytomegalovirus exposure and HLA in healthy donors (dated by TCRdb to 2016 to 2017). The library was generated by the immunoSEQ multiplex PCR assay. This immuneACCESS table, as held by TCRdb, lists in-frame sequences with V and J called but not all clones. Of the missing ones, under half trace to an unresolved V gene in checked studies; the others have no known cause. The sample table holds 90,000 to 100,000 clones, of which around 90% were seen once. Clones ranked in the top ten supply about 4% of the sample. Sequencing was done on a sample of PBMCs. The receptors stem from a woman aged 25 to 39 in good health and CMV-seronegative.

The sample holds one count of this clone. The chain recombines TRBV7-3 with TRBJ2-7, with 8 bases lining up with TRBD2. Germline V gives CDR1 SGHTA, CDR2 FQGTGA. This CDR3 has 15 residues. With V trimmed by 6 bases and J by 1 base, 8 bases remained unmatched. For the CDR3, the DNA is TGTGCCAGCAGTATTCGCGGGGGGATGTCCTACGAGCAGTACTTC. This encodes CASSIRGGMSYEQYF.

CDR3 protein: CASSHRQGDNEQFF. The CDR3 DNA follows: TGTGCCAGCAGTCATCGACAGGGCGACAATGAGCAGTTCTTC. The V gene is TRBV27, the J gene TRBJ2-1; 7 positions agree with TRBD1. Germline V gene data show CDR1 as MNHEY and CDR2 as SMNVEV (reference sequence). The junction had 6 bases not matched to a gene; V was cut back by 5 bases and J by 5 bases. CDR3 length: 14 residues.

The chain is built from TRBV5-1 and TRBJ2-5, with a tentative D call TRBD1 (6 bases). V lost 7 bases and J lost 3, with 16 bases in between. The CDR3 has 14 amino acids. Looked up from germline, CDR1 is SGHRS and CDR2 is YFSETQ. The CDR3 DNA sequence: TGCGCCAGCGCCTTAGGACAGTTAAAAGAGACCCAGTACTTC. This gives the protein CASALGQLKETQYF.

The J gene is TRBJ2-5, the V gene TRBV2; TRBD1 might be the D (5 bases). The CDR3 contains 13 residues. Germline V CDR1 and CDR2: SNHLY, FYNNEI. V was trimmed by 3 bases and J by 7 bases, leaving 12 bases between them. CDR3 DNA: TGTGCCAGCAGTGAGAGGACCCAGGGGACCCAGTACTTC. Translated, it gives CASSERTQGTQYF.

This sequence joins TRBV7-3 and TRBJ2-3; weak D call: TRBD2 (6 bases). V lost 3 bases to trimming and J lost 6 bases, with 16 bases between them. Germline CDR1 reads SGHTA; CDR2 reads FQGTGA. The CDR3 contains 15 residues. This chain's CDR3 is CASSFQQRAGDTQYF. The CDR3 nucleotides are TGTGCCAGCAGCTTCCAGCAGCGGGCGGGGGATACGCAGTATTTT.